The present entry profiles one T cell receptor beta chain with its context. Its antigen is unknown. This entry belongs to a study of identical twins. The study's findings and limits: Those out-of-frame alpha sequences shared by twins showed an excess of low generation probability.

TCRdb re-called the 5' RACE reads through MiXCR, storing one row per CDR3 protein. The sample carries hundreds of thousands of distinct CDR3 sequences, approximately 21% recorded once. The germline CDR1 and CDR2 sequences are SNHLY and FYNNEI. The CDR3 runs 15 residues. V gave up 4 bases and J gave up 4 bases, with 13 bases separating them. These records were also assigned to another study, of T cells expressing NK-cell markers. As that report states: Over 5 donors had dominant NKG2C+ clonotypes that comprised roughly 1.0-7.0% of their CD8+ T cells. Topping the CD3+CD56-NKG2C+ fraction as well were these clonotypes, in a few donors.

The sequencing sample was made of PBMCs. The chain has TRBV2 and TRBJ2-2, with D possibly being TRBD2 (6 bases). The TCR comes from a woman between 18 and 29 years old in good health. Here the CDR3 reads CASSGAATSTGELFF. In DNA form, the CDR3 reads TGTGCCAGCAGTGGGGCAGCGACTAGCACCGGGGAGCTGTTTTTT.